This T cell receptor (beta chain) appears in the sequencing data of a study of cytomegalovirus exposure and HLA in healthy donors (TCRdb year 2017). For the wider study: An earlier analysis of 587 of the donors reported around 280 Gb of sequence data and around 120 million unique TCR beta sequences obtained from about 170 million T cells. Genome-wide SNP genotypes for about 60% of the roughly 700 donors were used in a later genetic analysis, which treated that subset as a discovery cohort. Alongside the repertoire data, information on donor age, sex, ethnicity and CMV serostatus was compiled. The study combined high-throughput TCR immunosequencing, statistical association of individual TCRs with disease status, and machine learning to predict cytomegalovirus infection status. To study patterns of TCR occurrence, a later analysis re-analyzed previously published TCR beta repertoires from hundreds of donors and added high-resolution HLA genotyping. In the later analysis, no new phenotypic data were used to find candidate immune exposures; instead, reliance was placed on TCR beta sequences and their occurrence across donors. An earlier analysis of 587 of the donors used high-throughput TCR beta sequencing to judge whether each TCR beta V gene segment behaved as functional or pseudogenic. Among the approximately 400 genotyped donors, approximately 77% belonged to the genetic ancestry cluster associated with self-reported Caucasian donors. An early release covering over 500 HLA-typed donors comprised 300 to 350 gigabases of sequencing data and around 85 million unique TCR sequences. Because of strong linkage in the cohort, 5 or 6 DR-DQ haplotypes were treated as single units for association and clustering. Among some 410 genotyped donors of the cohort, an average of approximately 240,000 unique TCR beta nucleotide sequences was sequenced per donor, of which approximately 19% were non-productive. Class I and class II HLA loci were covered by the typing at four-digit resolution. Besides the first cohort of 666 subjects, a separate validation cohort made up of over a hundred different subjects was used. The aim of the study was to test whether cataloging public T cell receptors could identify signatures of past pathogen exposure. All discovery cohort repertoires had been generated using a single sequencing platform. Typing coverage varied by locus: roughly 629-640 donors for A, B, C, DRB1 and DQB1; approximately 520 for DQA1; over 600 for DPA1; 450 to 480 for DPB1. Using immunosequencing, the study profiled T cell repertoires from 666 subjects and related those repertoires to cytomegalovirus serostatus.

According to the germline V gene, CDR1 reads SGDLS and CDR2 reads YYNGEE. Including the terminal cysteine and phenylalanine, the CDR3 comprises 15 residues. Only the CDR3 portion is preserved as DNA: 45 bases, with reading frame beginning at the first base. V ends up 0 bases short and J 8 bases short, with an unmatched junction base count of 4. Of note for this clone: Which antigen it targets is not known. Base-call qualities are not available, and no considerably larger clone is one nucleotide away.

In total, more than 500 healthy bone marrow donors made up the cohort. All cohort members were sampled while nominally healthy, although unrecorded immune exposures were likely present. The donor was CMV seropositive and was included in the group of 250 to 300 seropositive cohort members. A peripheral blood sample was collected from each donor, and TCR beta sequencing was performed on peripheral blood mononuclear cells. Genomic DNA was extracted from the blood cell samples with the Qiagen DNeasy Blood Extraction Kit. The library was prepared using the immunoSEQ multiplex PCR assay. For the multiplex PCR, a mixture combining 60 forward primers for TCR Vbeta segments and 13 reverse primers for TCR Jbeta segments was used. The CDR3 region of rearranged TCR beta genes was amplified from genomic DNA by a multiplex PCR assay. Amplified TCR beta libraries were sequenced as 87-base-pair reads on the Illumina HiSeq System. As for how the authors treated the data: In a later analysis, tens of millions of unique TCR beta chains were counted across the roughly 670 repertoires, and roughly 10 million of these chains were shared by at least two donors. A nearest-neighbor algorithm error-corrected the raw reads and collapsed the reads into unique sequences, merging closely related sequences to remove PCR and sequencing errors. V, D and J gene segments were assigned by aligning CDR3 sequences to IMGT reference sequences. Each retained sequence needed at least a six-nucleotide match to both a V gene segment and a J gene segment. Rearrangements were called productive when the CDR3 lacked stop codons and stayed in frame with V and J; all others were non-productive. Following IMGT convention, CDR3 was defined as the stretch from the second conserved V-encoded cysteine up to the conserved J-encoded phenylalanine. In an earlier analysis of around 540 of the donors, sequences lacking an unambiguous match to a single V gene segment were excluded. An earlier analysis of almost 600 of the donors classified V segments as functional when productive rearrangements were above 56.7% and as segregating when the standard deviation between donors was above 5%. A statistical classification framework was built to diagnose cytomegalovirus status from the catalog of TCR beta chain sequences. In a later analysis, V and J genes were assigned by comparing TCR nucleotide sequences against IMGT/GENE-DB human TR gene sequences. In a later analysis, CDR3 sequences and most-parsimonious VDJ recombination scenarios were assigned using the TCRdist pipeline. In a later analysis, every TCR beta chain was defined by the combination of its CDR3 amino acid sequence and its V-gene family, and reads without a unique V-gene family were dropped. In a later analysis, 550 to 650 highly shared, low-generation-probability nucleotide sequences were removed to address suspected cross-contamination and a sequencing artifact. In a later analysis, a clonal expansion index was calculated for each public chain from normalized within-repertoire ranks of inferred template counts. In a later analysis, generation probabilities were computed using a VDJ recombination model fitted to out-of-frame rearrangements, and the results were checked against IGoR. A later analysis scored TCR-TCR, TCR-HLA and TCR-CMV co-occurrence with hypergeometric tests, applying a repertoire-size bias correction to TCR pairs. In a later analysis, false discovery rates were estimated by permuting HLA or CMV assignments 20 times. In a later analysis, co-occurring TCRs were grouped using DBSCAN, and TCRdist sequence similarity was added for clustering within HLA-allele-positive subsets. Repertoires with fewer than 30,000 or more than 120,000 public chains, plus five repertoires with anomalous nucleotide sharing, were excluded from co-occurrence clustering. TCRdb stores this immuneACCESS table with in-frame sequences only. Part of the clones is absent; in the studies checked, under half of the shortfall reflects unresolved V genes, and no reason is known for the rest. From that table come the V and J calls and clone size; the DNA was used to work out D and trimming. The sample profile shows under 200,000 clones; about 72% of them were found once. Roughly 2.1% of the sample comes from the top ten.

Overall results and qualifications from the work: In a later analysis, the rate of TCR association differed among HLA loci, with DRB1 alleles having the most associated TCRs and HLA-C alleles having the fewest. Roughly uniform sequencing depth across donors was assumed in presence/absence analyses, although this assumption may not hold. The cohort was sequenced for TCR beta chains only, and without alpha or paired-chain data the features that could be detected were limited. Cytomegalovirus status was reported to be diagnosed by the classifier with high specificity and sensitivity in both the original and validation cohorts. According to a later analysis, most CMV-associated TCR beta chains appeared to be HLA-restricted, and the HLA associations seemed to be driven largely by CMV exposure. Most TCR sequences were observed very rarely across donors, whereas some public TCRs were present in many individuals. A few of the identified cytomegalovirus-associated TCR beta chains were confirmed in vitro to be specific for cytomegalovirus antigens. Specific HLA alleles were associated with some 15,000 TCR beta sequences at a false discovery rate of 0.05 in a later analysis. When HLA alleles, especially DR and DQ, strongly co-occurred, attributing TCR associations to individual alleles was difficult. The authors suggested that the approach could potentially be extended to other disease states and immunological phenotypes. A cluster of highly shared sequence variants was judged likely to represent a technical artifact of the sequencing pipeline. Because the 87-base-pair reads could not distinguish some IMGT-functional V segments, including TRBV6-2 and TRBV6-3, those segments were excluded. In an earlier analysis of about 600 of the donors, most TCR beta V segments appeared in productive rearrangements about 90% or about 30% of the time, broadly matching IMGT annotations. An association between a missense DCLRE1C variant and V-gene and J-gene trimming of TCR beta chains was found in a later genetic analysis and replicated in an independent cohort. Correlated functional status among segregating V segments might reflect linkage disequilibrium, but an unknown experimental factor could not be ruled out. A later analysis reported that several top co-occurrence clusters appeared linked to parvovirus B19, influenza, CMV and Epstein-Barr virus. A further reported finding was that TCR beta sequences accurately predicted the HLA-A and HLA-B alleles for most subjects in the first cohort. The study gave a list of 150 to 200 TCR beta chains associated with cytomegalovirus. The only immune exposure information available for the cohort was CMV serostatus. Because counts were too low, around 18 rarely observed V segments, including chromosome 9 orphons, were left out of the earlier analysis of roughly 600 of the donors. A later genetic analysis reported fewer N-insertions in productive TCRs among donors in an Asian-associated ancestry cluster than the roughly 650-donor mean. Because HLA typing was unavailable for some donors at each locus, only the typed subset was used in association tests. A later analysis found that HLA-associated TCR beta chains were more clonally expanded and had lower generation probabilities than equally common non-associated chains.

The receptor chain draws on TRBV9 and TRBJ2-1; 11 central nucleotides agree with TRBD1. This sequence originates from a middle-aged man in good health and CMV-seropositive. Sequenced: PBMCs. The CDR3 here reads CASSVVGQGADEQFF. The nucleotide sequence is TGTGCCAGCAGCGTAGTAGGACAGGGGGCTGATGAGCAGTTCTTC. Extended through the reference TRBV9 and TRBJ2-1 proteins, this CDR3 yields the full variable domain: DSGVTQTPKHLITATGQRVTLRCSPRSGDLSVYWYQQSLDQGLQFLIQYYNGEERAKGNILERFSAQQFPDLHSELNLSSLELGDSALYFCASSVVGQGADEQFFGPGTRLTVL.